This TCR beta chain derives from a study of T cell responses to AZD1222 COVID-19 vaccine (TCRdb year 2021). Study-wide context: TCR sequencing was performed for 230 to 250 trial participants, of whom 207 were given two doses of AZD1222 and approximately 25 were given two doses of MenACWY control vaccine. Trial participants were enrolled into age subgroups of 18-55, 56-69 and 70-plus years, which contained about 150, 28 and 57 TCR-sequenced participants, respectively. The study at large found these results: In the small 56-69-year group, the increase in depth fell short of significance, most likely because of low power. Because no day 14 peak-response samples were available, repertoires were characterized only after the peak T cell response. Conclusions about previously exposed vaccinees were limited because only six AZD1222 recipients were SARS-CoV-2 seropositive at baseline. Nearly half of unique spike-specific TCRs reportedly recognized epitopes outside regions mutated in the B.1.351 and B.1.1.7 variants. The vaccine-associated CD4 TCRs covered the entire spike protein, and the dominant responses fell in regions 160-218 and 743-854. After two AZD1222 doses, both the breadth and the depth of spike-specific TCRs were significantly higher than at day 0 and than in MenACWY recipients. Participants were mostly white British and included more females than males, and it was suggested by the authors that clonal diversity may have been underestimated.

This specimen's time point label, interpreted: about 28 days (+/-7) after the second vaccine dose. AZD1222 recipients whose second dose came at about 4 weeks and those whose second dose came at about 12 weeks were combined into one group, since spike-specific TCR depth and breadth did not differ between the two schedules. Vaccinee samples were obtained from the UK trials COV001 and COV002, which included a single-blind randomized controlled phase 2/3 trial of AZD1222 (ChAdOx1 nCoV-19) in healthy adults. For TCRbeta chain sequencing, PBMC samples from trial participants were taken at day 0 and at day 28 after the second dose. This clone was detected only once. What this receptor recognizes is not known. One base away there is no much larger clone; base qualities are not given. CDR1 and CDR2, looked up from the germline V gene (reference sequence), are SEHNR and FQNEAQ. From the cysteine up to the phenylalanine, the CDR3 has a length of 15 residues. Only CDR3 DNA remains: 45 bases, in frame from the first base. V is cut back by 4 bases and J by 2 bases, with 7 bases in the junction unmatched.

The CDR3 regions of human TCRbeta chains were subjected to immunosequencing. Per the source publication's procedure: Repertoire TCRs were matched against a reference library of SARS-CoV-2-specific TCRs generated with the MIRA antigen-specificity platform. Breadth meant the fraction of unique TCRs that were SARS-CoV-2-associated, whereas depth meant the fraction of total T cells that were SARS-CoV-2-associated. Each spike-specific TCR was assigned to its reactive spike region and to a CD4 or CD8 class using the MIRA data. Log10-transformed breadth and depth values were compared by one-way ANOVA with Sidak's multiple comparisons tests. TCRdb re-hosts the immuneACCESS table, in-frame sequences only. Its copies lack some clones; in the studies checked, an unresolved V gene accounts for under half of them, and the cause for the rest is not known. V and J calls and clone size are copied from that table; D and trimming were computed from the DNA. Here the sample has about 180,000 clones; 94% occur a single time. Of the sample, roughly 1.7% falls within the top ten clones.

Here the sequenced sample was peripheral blood, taken 28 days after the second AZD1222 dose. The chain was built from TRBV7-9 and TRBJ1-1, and 7 junction bases match TRBD1. The origin of this receptor is an adult who received the AZD1222 COVID-19 vaccine. The CDR3 sequence is CASSWRQGSNTEAFF. DNA sequence: TGTGCCAGCAGCTGGCGACAGGGTAGTAACACTGAAGCTTTCTTT.